The present entry profiles one T cell receptor beta chain with its context. This entry comes from a study of T cell changes during pregnancy in multiple sclerosis. TCRdb's table, derived via immunoSEQ multiplex PCR, lists solely in-frame clones and lacks some. The sample holds tens of thousands of clones, over 80% seen once. The TCR sequence derives from a female donor with multiple sclerosis, enrolled in a pregnancy study. Specimen: CD4+ T cells from peripheral blood mononuclear cells, collected in the third trimester of pregnancy.

The CDR3 loop reads CASSLGPPEQYF. The CDR3, as DNA: TGTGCCAGCAGCCTCGGTCCCCCTGAGCAGTACTTC. This chain connects TRBV2 to TRBJ2-7, with D hard to call. Trimming cost V 6 bases and J 7 bases, with 13 bases left between them. The germline CDR1 and CDR2 sequences are SNHLY and FYNNEI. This CDR3 spans 12 amino acids.